The rows below give T cell receptor beta chains drawn from one sample of a study of T cell responses to AZD1222 COVID-19 vaccine. Here immunoSEQ multiplex PCR was the method, and the copy in TCRdb shows in-frame clones only, minus some. The sample holds approximately 110,000 clones, 92% seen once. The sample here was peripheral blood, taken 28 days after the second AZD1222 dose. The receptors originated from an adult who received the AZD1222 COVID-19 vaccine. Each CDR3 is given with its conserved first and last residue. A D gene is named only where the DNA matches it firmly. Clone size is given for some rows only: seen once, a few or many times, or a class if the clone is expanded.

V,J,size,D,CDR3,DNA
TRBV7-9,TRBJ1-4,NA,TRBD1,CASSFTGAGEKLFF,TGTGCCAGCAGCTTTACAGGGGCTGGCGAAAAACTGTTTTTT
TRBV5-4,TRBJ2-5,NA,NA,CASSSPGRGGGETQYF,TGTGCCAGCAGCTCACCCGGGCGAGGGGGGGGAGAGACCCAGTACTTC
TRBV3-1/TRBV3-2,TRBJ1-1,NA,TRBD1,CASSQGQGNEAFF,TGTGCCAGCAGCCAGGGACAGGGGAACGAAGCTTTCTTT
TRBV7-2,TRBJ1-2,NA,NA,CASSLGRSYGYTF,TGTGCCAGCAGCTTAGGACGGAGCTATGGCTACACCTTC
TRBV6-5,TRBJ2-3,NA,TRBD2,CASKETTSYTQYF,TGTGCCAGCAAAGAAACGACTAGCTATACGCAGTATTTT
TRBV10-1,TRBJ1-2,NA,NA,CASSGTDYGYTF,TGCGCCAGCAGTGGGACAGACTATGGCTACACCTTC
TRBV7-8,TRBJ2-7,NA,NA,CASSFTGMKEDEQYF,TGTGCCAGCAGCTTTACAGGGATGAAGGAGGACGAGCAGTACTTC
TRBV19,TRBJ1-5,NA,NA,CASSMPWGAGNQPQHF,TGTGCCAGTAGTATGCCCTGGGGCGCCGGCAATCAGCCCCAGCATTTT
TRBV11-2,TRBJ1-5,NA,NA,CASSPDRDQPQHF,TGTGCCAGCAGCCCTGACAGAGATCAGCCCCAGCATTTT
TRBV4-1,TRBJ2-1,few,NA,CASSQGSGDEQFF,TGCGCCAGCAGCCAGGGAAGTGGGGATGAGCAGTTCTTC
TRBV6-6,TRBJ1-5,NA,NA,CASSPRRNSNQPQHF,TGTGCCAGCAGCCCTAGACGGAATAGCAATCAGCCCCAGCATTTT
TRBV5-6,TRBJ2-7,few,TRBD1,CASGGQGAHLPYEQYF,TGTGCCAGCGGGGGACAGGGGGCCCACCTGCCGTACGAGCAGTACTTC
TRBV24-1,TRBJ1-4,NA,NA,CATRGSDGNEKLFF,TGTGCCACCAGGGGTAGCGATGGTAATGAAAAACTGTTTTTT
TRBV18,TRBJ2-5,NA,TRBD2,CASSPPGGTQYF,TGTGCCAGCTCACCTCCGGGAGGGACCCAGTACTTC
TRBV18,TRBJ2-7,NA,TRBD1,CASSSQGAPDEQYF,TGTGCCAGCTCAAGCCAGGGGGCGCCGGACGAGCAGTACTTC
TRBV5-1,TRBJ2-3,NA,NA,CASSLAGGTDTQYF,TGCGCCAGCAGCTTGGCAGGGGGGACAGATACGCAGTATTTT
TRBV28,TRBJ1-2,NA,NA,CASSPNFNYGWEF,TGTGCCAGCAGTCCTAACTTTAACTATGGCTGGGAGTTC
TRBV19,TRBJ2-3,NA,NA,CASSISDASTDTQYF,TGTGCCAGTAGTATCAGCGATGCCAGTACAGATACGCAGTATTTT
TRBV7-9,TRBJ1-2,NA,TRBD1,CASSAGGGRYTF,TGTGCCAGCAGTGCAGGGGGCGGTCGCTACACCTTC
TRBV7-2,TRBJ1-6,NA,NA,CASSLTGGSPLHF,TGTGCCAGCAGCCTCACAGGTGGATCACCCCTCCACTTT
TRBV4-1,TRBJ1-4,once,TRBD1,CASSQGGRAGGEKLFF,TGCGCCAGCAGCCAAGGTGGGAGGGCAGGGGGAGAAAAACTGTTTTTT
TRBV6-5,TRBJ1-5,once,NA,CASRTRGNQPQHF,TGTGCCAGCAGAACGCGGGGCAATCAGCCCCAGCATTTT
TRBV5-4,TRBJ1-6,NA,TRBD1,CASSFGGGRVSSYNSPLHF,TGTGCCAGCAGCTTTGGAGGGGGCCGCGTAAGCTCCTATAATTCACCCCTCCACTTT
TRBV11-2,TRBJ1-6,few,NA,CASSLDGLSNSPLHF,TGTGCCAGCAGCTTAGACGGGCTTTCGAATTCACCCCTCCACTTT
TRBV3-1/TRBV3-2,TRBJ2-7,NA,NA,CATSPYEQYF,TGTGCCACGAGCCCCTACGAGCAGTACTTC
TRBV25-1,TRBJ1-4,NA,TRBD1,CASGLSGQGLMREKLFF,TGTGCCAGCGGACTTTCGGGACAGGGTTTGATGAGGGAAAAACTGTTTTTT
TRBV5-1,TRBJ2-5,NA,NA,CASSKQGTSQETQYF,TGCGCCAGCAGCAAGCAGGGGACTTCCCAAGAGACCCAGTACTTC
TRBV10-3,TRBJ2-7,NA,TRBD1,CAISDLTGGLDEQYF,TGTGCCATCAGTGATCTAACAGGGGGTCTCGACGAGCAGTACTTC
TRBV7-8,TRBJ2-5,NA,TRBD2,CASRPLAGVSLETQYF,TGTGCCAGCAGACCTCTAGCGGGAGTTTCTCTAGAGACCCAGTACTTC